Here is one T cell receptor (beta chain) with its context. These data originate in a study of T cell changes during pregnancy in multiple sclerosis. Germline trimming cut 0 bases from V and 5 bases from J; bases unmatched to any gene: 4. CDR1 and CDR2 (germline): SGHRS, YFSETQ. The CDR3 spans 15 residues. The assay was immunoSEQ multiplex PCR, and TCRdb's table has in-frame clones only and misses some. The data contain tens of thousands of clones, 85% to 95% of them singletons. The sample consisted of CD4+ T cells from peripheral blood mononuclear cells, taken before pregnancy. The rearrangement uses TRBV5-1 and TRBJ1-4; 7 nucleotides match TRBD1. The clonotype originates from a female donor with multiple sclerosis, enrolled in a pregnancy study. CDR3 bases: TGCGCCAGCAGCTTGGTGGGACAGATGAATGAAAAACTGTTTTTT. This translates into CASSLVGQMNEKLFF.